Following are 8 T cell receptor beta chains from one sample sequenced in a study of T cells in localized non-small cell lung cancer. Clones were read by immunoSEQ multiplex PCR, and TCRdb kept only the in-frame ones, dropping some. The sample holds roughly 77,000 clones, approximately 90% seen once. This specimen was peripheral blood, taken before any cancer treatment. The receptors stem from a woman between 35 and 70 years old with stage I squamous cell lung carcinoma.

This clone was counted once. The chain is built from TRBV19 and TRBJ2-3; D ambiguous. Trimming shortened V by 1 base and J by 0 bases, and 5 bases separated the two germline ends. This CDR3 spans 14 amino acids. Germline values: CDR1 LNHDA, CDR2 SQIVND (reference sequence). The CDR3 sequence: CASSIVASTDTQYF. The CDR3 bases are TGTGCCAGTAGTATAGTGGCCAGCACAGATACGCAGTATTTT.

The J gene is TRBJ2-7, the V gene TRBV4-1; a possible D gene is TRBD2 (6 bases). CDR1 is MGHRA, CDR2 YSYEKL, per germline. This CDR3 is 13 amino acids long. Trimming left V 4 bases short and J 2 bases short, with 9 bases between. The CDR3 is CASSLPGAYEQYF. The CDR3 region has the DNA TGCGCCAGCAGCCTCCCGGGGGCCTACGAGCAGTACTTC.

The rearrangement links TRBV9 to TRBJ1-4, with D perhaps matching TRBD1 (6 bases). The CDR3 has 15 amino acids. Germline V gives CDR1 SGDLS, CDR2 YYNGEE. Deletions cut 4 bases from V and 3 bases from J, with 13 bases between. This chain's CDR3 is CASSSITGSNEKLFF. In nucleotides, the CDR3 is TGTGCCAGCAGCTCGATAACAGGGTCTAATGAAAAACTGTTTTTT.

This clone was detected once. J is TRBJ2-1 and V is TRBV29-1, with 8 bases that match TRBD1. Trimming at V came to 6 bases and at J to 5 bases, leaving 6 bases not matched to a gene. Germline-derived CDR1 and CDR2 are SQVTM and ANQGSEA. The CDR3 has 13 residues. Here the CDR3 reads CSVWQGANNEQFF. CDR3 coding DNA: TGCAGCGTGTGGCAGGGGGCAAACAATGAGCAGTTCTTC.

This rearrangement joins TRBV30 to TRBJ1-3, with D unclear. The germline V and J ends were trimmed by 1 base and 0 bases, with 7 bases remaining between them. Looked up from germline, CDR1 is GTSNPN and CDR2 is SVGIG (reference sequence). CDR3 length: 14 amino acids. This chain's CDR3 is CAWSDWDSGNTIYF. The CDR3 DNA is TGTGCCTGGAGTGATTGGGACTCTGGAAACACCATATATTTT.

This rearrangement joins TRBV9 to TRBJ2-1, with TRBD2 matching 8 bases. Germline-derived CDR1 and CDR2 are SGDLS and YYNGEE. The V and J ends lost 3 bases and 0 bases, in that order; junction bases with no gene match: 8. CDR3 length equals 17 residues. The chain's CDR3 is CASSASLSGASYNEQFF. DNA for the CDR3: TGTGCCAGCAGCGCCTCGCTTAGCGGGGCCTCCTACAATGAGCAGTTCTTC.

J is TRBJ1-2 and V is TRBV6-1; D gene uncertain. Germline V lookup: CDR1 MNHNS, CDR2 SASEGT. CDR3 length equals 11 residues. Trimming cost V 3 bases and J 7 bases, with 6 bases left between them. The CDR3 DNA is TGTGCCAGCAGTGACAAAGTTGGCTACACCTTC. Amino acid sequence: CASSDKVGYTF.

This clone was seen a few times. This rearrangement joins TRBV2 to TRBJ2-5; D tentatively reads TRBD1 or TRBD2 (6 bases each). The V gene lost 5 bases and the J gene lost 3 bases, with 13 bases spanning the gap. Germline V CDR1 and CDR2: SNHLY, FYNNEI. CDR3 length equals 14 residues. The CDR3 reads CASSPRRGEETQYF. The DNA of the CDR3 is TGTGCCAGCAGTCCAAGAAGGGGGGAAGAGACCCAGTACTTC.